Following are 24 T cell receptor beta chains from one sample sequenced in a study of blood T cell repertoires in COVID-19. Clones were sequenced by immunoSEQ multiplex PCR, and TCRdb holds only the in-frame ones, with some missing. The data contain around 130,000 clones, about 83% of them seen just once; the ten biggest clones take up about 9.6%. The sample was peripheral blood. These receptors all stem from a man aged 40-55 years with active or convalescent COVID-19.

This clone was picked up a small number of times. The chain uses TRBV30 and TRBJ1-6; 10 bases agree with TRBD1. Germline assignment: CDR1 GTSNPN and CDR2 SVGIG (reference sequence). CDR3 size: 16 residues. Trimming removed 2 bases from V and 7 bases from J; junction bases left unmatched: 8. The CDR3 sequence: CAWSSRQGAGNSPLHF. Written as DNA, the CDR3 is TGTGCCTGGAGTTCTAGACAGGGGGCCGGGAATTCACCCCTCCACTTT.

V gene TRBV19 combines with J gene TRBJ1-1; a possible D gene is TRBD1 (6 bases). The germline gives CDR1 LNHDA, CDR2 SQIVND (reference sequence). This CDR3 comprises 16 residues. Trimming removed 1 base from V and 4 bases from J, with 16 bases in between. The CDR3 sequence: CASSIGRGGRSTEAFF. The CDR3 DNA follows: TGTGCCAGTAGTATAGGCCGGGGGGGCCGGAGCACTGAAGCTTTCTTT.

The genes are TRBV6-5 and TRBJ1-6; perhaps TRBD1 as D (6 bases). The germline V and J ends were trimmed by 6 bases and 7 bases, with 16 bases remaining between them. The CDR3 covers 15 residues. Germline loops: CDR1 MNHEY, CDR2 SVGAGI. Written as DNA, the CDR3 is TGTGCCAGCAGCCCCAGGGGCACTATCAATTCACCCCTCCACTTT. Translating gives CASSPRGTINSPLHF.

This chain connects TRBV19 to TRBJ1-2, with 7 bases identical to TRBD1. Germline assignment: CDR1 LNHDA and CDR2 SQIVND (reference sequence). The CDR3 has 12 amino acids. The junction had 2 bases not matched to a gene; V was cut back by 2 bases and J by 8 bases. The CDR3 reads CASSIQGGGYTF. As DNA, the CDR3 is TGTGCCAGTAGTATACAAGGGGGCGGCTACACCTTC.

The chain recombines TRBV12-3 or TRBV12-4 with TRBJ2-1; TRBD1 matches at 7 bases. The CDR3 runs to 13 residues. The ends lost 6 bases at V and 3 bases at J; junction bases unmatched: 2. The CDR3 nucleotides read TGTGCCAGCAGAACAGGGGTCTACAATGAGCAGTTCTTC. The encoded protein is CASRTGVYNEQFF.

For this clone: The same CDR3 is also encoded by other DNA sequences in this sample. The rearrangement links TRBV7-3 to TRBJ1-1; a weak D match, TRBD1 (5 bases). The CDR3 is made up of 13 amino acids. CDR1 and CDR2 (germline): SGHTA, FQGTGA. The germline V and J ends were trimmed by 4 bases and 1 base, with 7 bases remaining between them. The CDR3 reads CASSSQENTEAFF. DNA of the CDR3: TGTGCCAGCAGCTCACAGGAGAACACTGAAGCTTTCTTT. Together with reference TRBV7-3 and TRBJ1-1, the CDR3 gives the full variable domain: GAGVSQTPSNKVTEKGKYVELRCDPISGHTALYWYRQSLGQGPEFLIYFQGTGAADDSGLPNDRFFAVRPEGSVSTLKIQRTERGDSAVYLCASSSQENTEAFFGQGTRLTVV.

The chain couples TRBV6-5 to TRBJ1-1; D is unresolved. V lost 0 bases, J lost 7 bases, and 9 bases lay in between. From germline, CDR1 is MNHEY and CDR2 SVGAGI. This CDR3 region has 13 residues. CDR3 sequence reads: CASSYSGRSEAFF. CDR3 sequence (DNA): TGTGCCAGCAGTTACTCGGGGAGAAGTGAAGCTTTCTTT.

V is TRBV7-3 and J is TRBJ2-7; weak D call: TRBD1 (5 bases). Germline lookup yields CDR1 SGHTA and CDR2 FQGTGA. Deletions cut 1 base from V and 5 bases from J, with 9 bases between. This CDR3 has 13 amino acids. The CDR3 DNA is TGTGCCAGCAGCTTAATTGCAGGGCACGAGCAGTACTTC. Translated, it gives CASSLIAGHEQYF.

V is TRBV11-2 and J is TRBJ2-7; 7 nucleotides agree with TRBD2. Per germline, CDR1 SGHAT and CDR2 FQNNGV. There are 15 residues in the CDR3. After removal of 3 bases from V and 2 bases from J, the junction contained 7 bases not matched to a gene. The CDR3, as DNA: TGTGCCAGCAGCTTTCGTGGCGGGAGAACCTACGAGCAGTACTTC. This gives the protein CASSFRGGRTYEQYF. The variable domain in full, completed from reference TRBV11-2 and TRBJ2-7, reads EAGVAQSPRYKIIEKRQSVAFWCNPISGHATLYWYQQILGQGPKLLIQFQNNGVVDDSQLPKDRFSAERLKGVDSTLKIQPAKLEDSAVYLCASSFRGGRTYEQYFGPGTRLTVT.

J is TRBJ1-6 and V is TRBV7-2; D is ambiguous. Per germline, CDR1 SGHTA and CDR2 FQGNSA. The CDR3 runs to 14 residues. Trimming removed 6 bases from V and 0 bases from J, with 6 bases in between. CDR3 protein: CASRPSSYNSPLHF. The DNA for the CDR3 is TGTGCCAGCAGACCGAGCTCCTATAATTCACCCCTCCACTTT. Filled out from reference TRBV7-2 and TRBJ1-6, the complete variable domain reads GAGVSQSPSNKVTEKGKDVELRCDPISGHTALYWYRQSLGQGLEFLIYFQGNSAPDKSGLPSDRFSAERTGGSVSTLTIQRTQQEDSAVYLCASRPSSYNSPLHFGNGTRLTVT.

The chain employs TRBV9 and TRBJ2-3, with 9 bases lining up with TRBD2. Germline lookup yields CDR1 SGDLS and CDR2 YYNGEE. The CDR3 runs 16 residues. Germline trimming cut 0 bases from V and 7 bases from J; bases unmatched to any gene: 9. In DNA, the CDR3 is TGTGCCAGCAGCGTAGGCGGGGGGGCTGACGGGAATACGCAGTATTTT. The encoded protein is CASSVGGGADGNTQYF.

This rearrangement joins TRBV3-1 (or the pseudogene TRBV3-2) to TRBJ1-5, with D possibly matching TRBD1 (6 bases). Trimming stripped 4 bases from V and 8 bases from J, with 12 bases between. CDR3 length: 13 residues. Germline V gene lookup returns CDR1 LGHDT and CDR2 YNNKEL (reference sequence). CDR3 nucleotides: TGTGCCAGCAGCCCCGCAGGGGTTAAGCCCCAGCATTTT. It translates to CASSPAGVKPQHF.

The chain has TRBV19 and TRBJ2-1; TRBD2 agrees at 14 bases. J lost 0 bases, V lost 4 bases, and 5 bases had no gene match. The CDR3 spans 18 residues. Germline CDR1 reads LNHDA; CDR2 reads SQIVND (reference sequence). This chain's CDR3 is CASSKTSGGASSYNEQFF. For the CDR3, the DNA is TGTGCCAGTAGTAAGACTAGCGGGGGGGCCAGCTCCTACAATGAGCAGTTCTTC. Using reference TRBV19 and TRBJ2-1 for the parts outside the CDR3, the full variable domain is DGGITQSPKYLFRKEGQNVTLSCEQNLNHDAMYWYRQDPGQGLRLIYYSQIVNDFQKGDIAEGYSVSREKKESFPLTVTSAQKNPTAFYLCASSKTSGGASSYNEQFFGPGTRLTVL.

The genes are TRBV6-2 or TRBV6-3 and TRBJ2-7; D possibly corresponds to TRBD2 (6 bases). The CDR3 is 17 residues long. Germline loops: CDR1 MNHEY, CDR2 SVGEGT. V lost 0 bases and J 6 bases, leaving 21 bases between the germline ends. Written as DNA, the CDR3 is TGTGCCAGCAGTTACTCGACGGGGCGGGGCCACGGGTCCGAGCAGTACTTC. Translated, it gives CASSYSTGRGHGSEQYF.

There are a few counts of this clone. J is TRBJ1-2 and V is TRBV12-1; TRBD1, the table's D call, was not compared with the DNA. TRBV12-1 is a recognized pseudogene. CDR3 size: 16 residues. In DNA form, the CDR3 reads TGTGCCAGCAGCCCGAAGGGGGTTACAGGGGTGGGCGGCTACACCTTC. It is translated as CASSPKGVTGVGGYTF.

The chain couples TRBV19 to TRBJ1-3, with D possibly TRBD1 on 6 matching bases. V lost 8 bases, J lost 5 bases, and 7 bases lay in between. The CDR3 covers 11 residues. CDR1 and CDR2 from the germline V gene are LNHDA and SQIVND (reference sequence). CDR3 DNA sequence: TGTGCCAGTGGGGACAGAAACACCATATATTTT. The encoded protein is CASGDRNTIYF. The whole variable domain, remainder taken from reference TRBV19 and TRBJ1-3, is DGGITQSPKYLFRKEGQNVTLSCEQNLNHDAMYWYRQDPGQGLRLIYYSQIVNDFQKGDIAEGYSVSREKKESFPLTVTSAQKNPTAFYLCASGDRNTIYFGEGSWLTVV.

This clone has at least ten counts. A read error may produce the germline difference seen at one junction end. The rearrangement joins TRBV4-1 to TRBJ1-5, with a weak D call TRBD1 (5 bases). The CDR3 has 15 residues. Germline-derived CDR1 and CDR2 are MGHRA and YSYEKL. CDR3 amino acids: CASSQERQGKQPQHF. The CDR3 nucleotides are TGCGCCAGCAGCCAAGAAAGGCAGGGCAAACAGCCCCAGCATTTT.

This chain joins TRBV7-3 and TRBJ2-3; 8 bases match TRBD2. CDR3 size: 15 residues. Trimming removed 4 bases from V and 5 bases from J; junction bases left unmatched: 8. Per germline, CDR1 SGHTA and CDR2 FQGTGA. The CDR3 DNA is TGTGCCAGCAGCTACGGGACTAGTGGGATAGATACGCAGTATTTT. Translated, it gives CASSYGTSGIDTQYF.

This chain connects TRBV1 to TRBJ2-2; the D call of TRBD2 is as the table states it, not checked on the DNA. TRBV1 is described as a pseudogene. CDR3 length: 16 residues. The CDR3: CTSSRTSGGASGELFF. Written as DNA, the CDR3 is TGCACCAGCAGCCGAACTAGCGGGGGGGCCTCCGGGGAGCTGTTTTTT.

The genes are TRBV4-3 and TRBJ2-7; 9 nucleotides line up with TRBD2. The germline gives CDR1 LGHNA, CDR2 YSLEER. The trim removed 0 bases at V and 4 bases at J, leaving 4 bases unmatched. The CDR3 is 15 amino acids. CDR3 DNA sequence: TGCGCCAGCAGCCAAGAGTCTAGCGGGGTTTACGAGCAGTACTTC. Translated, it gives CASSQESSGVYEQYF.

This chain links TRBV7-9 with TRBJ1-3; D possibly corresponds to TRBD1 (6 bases). CDR1 is SEHNR and CDR2 is FQNEAQ in the germline V gene (reference sequence). V lost 5 bases and J lost 6, with 11 bases in between. The CDR3 runs 13 residues. In DNA form, the CDR3 reads TGTGCCAGCAGCCTAGGACAGTTAAACACCATATATTTT. Its protein is CASSLGQLNTIYF. Filled out from reference TRBV7-9 and TRBJ1-3, the complete variable domain reads DTGVSQNPRHKITKRGQNVTFRCDPISEHNRLYWYRQTLGQGPEFLTYFQNEAQLEKSRLLSDRFSAERPKGSFSTLEIQRTEQGDSAMYLCASSLGQLNTIYFGEGSWLTVV.

The J gene is TRBJ1-2, the V gene TRBV5-4; D is possibly TRBD1 (5 bases). This CDR3 has 16 residues. Trimming pared 0 bases from V and 4 bases from J, leaving 16 bases between. The germline V gene has CDR1 SGHNT and CDR2 YYREEE (reference sequence). The CDR3 region is CASSLAHQGSLYGYTF. The CDR3 DNA reads TGTGCCAGCAGCTTGGCCCACCAGGGTTCCCTCTATGGCTACACCTTC.

The V call is TRBV7-9, the J call TRBJ1-1; D gene unclear. Germline V gene data show CDR1 as SEHNR and CDR2 as FQNEAQ (reference sequence). The ends were cut back, 4 bases at V and 5 bases at J, with 11 bases in the middle. This CDR3 contains 13 residues. CDR3: CASSSFLRTEAFF. The DNA for the CDR3 is TGTGCCAGCAGCTCCTTCCTCCGGACTGAAGCTTTCTTT.

The V call is TRBV19, the J call TRBJ2-1; a weak D match, TRBD2 (6 bases). Deletions cut 5 bases from V and 4 bases from J, with 18 bases between. Per germline, CDR1 LNHDA and CDR2 SQIVND (reference sequence). The CDR3 is made up of 16 amino acids. The CDR3: CASSSPGLLFYNEQFF. As DNA, the CDR3 is TGTGCCAGTAGTTCCCCGGGACTCCTTTTTTACAATGAGCAGTTCTTC.